This passage covers 12 T cell receptor beta chains from one sample sequenced in a study of T cells in Graves' hyperthyroidism and ophthalmopathy. There were TCR beta CDR3 regions amplified from RNA transcripts. TCR CDR3 underwent first-round RT-PCR with the HTBI primer set. TCRdb redid the calling of the multiplex PCR reads with MiXCR, one entry per CDR3 protein. The data contain some 500,000 distinct CDR3 sequences, approximately 25% of them seen just once; the ten biggest clones take up 11%. Sequenced material: blood. The receptors were sampled from a woman between 25 and 40 years old with Graves' ophthalmopathy.

This clonotype was seen at least ten times. The genes are TRBV20-1 and TRBJ2-7; possibly TRBD1 or TRBD2 for D (5 bases each). Trimming took off 5 bases at V and 5 bases at J, with 10 bases between the two ends. The germline CDR1 and CDR2 sequences are DFQATT and SNEGSKA (reference sequence). This CDR3 comprises 11 residues. CDR3 protein: CSAARGDEQYF. CDR3 nucleotide sequence: TGCAGTGCTGCAAGAGGGGACGAGCAGTACTTC.

This clonotype was recorded many times. The rearrangement uses TRBV6-1 and TRBJ2-7; TRBD1 is a possible D gene (5 bases). Germline V lookup: CDR1 MNHNS, CDR2 SASEGT. This CDR3 comprises 14 residues. The V gene lost 8 bases and the J gene lost 0 bases, with 14 bases spanning the gap. The CDR3 region is CASGLQGFSYEQYF. The CDR3 DNA reads TGTGCCAGCGGGCTCCAGGGATTCTCCTACGAGCAGTACTTC.

The V and J genes are TRBV10-3 and TRBJ2-7; 10 bases align to TRBD1. Germline-derived CDR1 and CDR2 are ENHRY and SYGVKD. With V trimmed by 1 base and J by 9 bases, 18 bases remained unmatched. This CDR3 is built from 18 residues. The CDR3 sequence: CAISEFSFRDRGLFGQYF. The CDR3 DNA follows: TGTGCCATCAGTGAGTTCTCTTTCAGGGACAGGGGCCTGTTCGGGCAGTACTTC.

This clonotype was counted ten times or more. The rearrangement joins TRBV20-1 to TRBJ1-5; maybe TRBD1 (5 bases). The germline V gene has CDR1 DFQATT and CDR2 SNEGSKA (reference sequence). The CDR3 covers 13 residues. V was cut by 0 bases and J by 6 bases, with 9 bases left in between. CDR3: CSARDGGFQPQHF. The CDR3 coding sequence is TGCAGTGCTAGAGATGGGGGTTTTCAGCCCCAGCATTTT.

This clonotype has at least ten counts. The V and J genes are TRBV28 and TRBJ2-7; 8 bases line up with TRBD1. In germline, CDR1 is MDHEN, CDR2 SYDVKM. The CDR3 has 15 amino acids. With V trimmed by 5 bases and J by 2 bases, 8 bases remained unmatched. DNA of the CDR3: TGTGCCAGCAGTCCCGCGGACAGGGACACCTACGAGCAGTACTTC. Translating gives CASSPADRDTYEQYF.

This clonotype showed up many times. The chain has TRBV20-1 and TRBJ2-7; 7 bases are shared with TRBD1. With V trimmed by 0 bases and J by 2 bases, 10 bases remained unmatched. Germline CDR1 is DFQATT and CDR2 is SNEGSKA (reference sequence). There are 16 residues in the CDR3. CDR3 DNA: TGCAGTGCTAGAGAAGTACTGGGACAGCGAACCTACGAGCAGTACTTC. This codes for CSAREVLGQRTYEQYF.

This clonotype was observed a few times. The chain links TRBV20-1 to TRBJ1-2; the D is unclear. The CDR3 extends over 13 amino acids. Trimming took 0 bases from V and 2 from J, leaving 7 bases between them. Germline V gene sequence: CDR1 DFQATT, CDR2 SNEGSKA (reference sequence). CDR3 sequence: CSARDVGNYGYTF. The CDR3 coding sequence is TGCAGTGCTAGAGATGTGGGGAACTATGGCTACACCTTC.

This clonotype occurred a few times. This chain connects TRBV7-9 to TRBJ1-1; tentative D call: TRBD1 (5 bases). With 1 base removed from V and 6 bases from J, the gap between germline ends came to 9 bases. The CDR3 sequence is 13 residues long. CDR1 and CDR2 (germline): SEHNR, FQNEAQ (reference sequence). CDR3 bases: TGTGCCAGCAGCTTAGGGGGGGTACCTGAAGCTTTCTTT. This codes for CASSLGGVPEAFF.

This clonotype was observed many times. The CDR3 DNA reads as TGTGCCAGCAGTTTGCGGACAGGGGGCAACGGGGAGCTGTTTTTT. This codes for CASSLRTGGNGELFF. The chain joins TRBV27 to TRBJ2-2; 11 bases are shared with TRBD1. The CDR3 has 15 amino acids. Germline loops: CDR1 MNHEY, CDR2 SMNVEV (reference sequence). Germline trimming cut 3 bases from V and 7 bases from J; bases unmatched to any gene: 4.

Many counts were recorded for this clonotype. The chain employs TRBV27 and TRBJ1-6; TRBD1 matches at 7 bases. This CDR3 spans 13 amino acids. Unmatched junction bases numbered 7, after V lost 7 bases and J lost 10 bases. Germline V lookup: CDR1 MNHEY, CDR2 SMNVEV (reference sequence). The CDR3 loop is CASTRDSWSPLHF. The CDR3 DNA sequence: TGTGCCAGCACCCGGGACAGTTGGTCACCCCTCCACTTT.

This clonotype was recorded a few times. The genes are TRBV2 and TRBJ2-7; D gene ambiguous. The length of the CDR3 is 10 residues. Deletions cut 8 bases from V and 6 bases from J, with 8 bases between. In germline, CDR1 is SNHLY, CDR2 FYNNEI. CDR3 sequence: CASGPREQYF. The DNA for the CDR3 is TGTGCCAGCGGCCCGCGCGAGCAGTACTTC.

The V gene is TRBV18, the J gene TRBJ2-5; D might be TRBD1 or TRBD2, each matching 5 bases. This CDR3 is built from 15 residues. Germline V gives CDR1 KGHSH, CDR2 LQKENI. V shed 2 bases and J shed 5 bases, with 15 bases lying between them. CDR3 protein: CASSPEGNQAETQYF. CDR3 in DNA: TGTGCCAGCTCACCAGAGGGGAACCAGGCGGAGACCCAGTACTTC.